The 3 T cell receptor beta chains below were found in one sample sequenced in a study of T-cell memory formation after mild COVID-19. TCRdb re-called the 5' RACE reads through MiXCR, storing one row per CDR3 protein. The sample has approximately 44,000 distinct CDR3 sequences, more than 7% seen once. Material: PBMCs or a T cell subset sorted from them (not recorded which). Receptor source: a man aged 18 to 30 who had mild COVID-19 (a few samples of this study predate the infection). Cell type and time point are not known.

In this sample, this clonotype turned up a few times. The V call is TRBV29-1, the J call TRBJ1-2; 7 nucleotides match TRBD1. The germline gives CDR1 SQVTM, CDR2 ANQGSEA. The CDR3 runs 15 residues. With 4 bases clipped from V and 4 bases from J, the junction kept 12 bases outside the gene matches. The CDR3 DNA reads as TGCAGCGTTGGGGCAGGGGGTCGTGGTAGCTATGGCTACACCTTC. Its protein is CSVGAGGRGSYGYTF.

This clonotype was counted many times. The V gene is TRBV20-1, the J gene TRBJ2-1; TRBD2 agrees at 7 bases. V gave up 0 bases and J gave up 10 bases; unmatched junction bases: 9. There are 14 residues in the CDR3. The germline V gene encodes CDR1 DFQATT and CDR2 SNEGSKA (reference sequence). The CDR3 sequence is CSARDLWEGKEQFF. In DNA, the CDR3 is TGCAGTGCTAGAGATCTTTGGGAGGGGAAAGAGCAGTTCTTC.

This clonotype showed up many times. The rearrangement links TRBV5-6 to TRBJ1-1; TRBD1 aligns across 8 bases. CDR1 and CDR2 (germline): SGHDT, YYEEEE. The V gene end was trimmed by 0 bases and the J gene end by 7 bases; junction bases not matched to a gene: 2. The CDR3 length is 13 residues. The CDR3 DNA reads as TGTGCCAGCAGCTTGGGACAGGGGATTGAAGCTTTCTTT. This encodes CASSLGQGIEAFF.